The rows below give T cell receptor beta chains drawn from one sample of a study of vaccination and CD4 T cells after COVID-19. TCRdb re-called the PCR reads with MiXCR, one entry per CDR3 protein. Among some 15,000 distinct CDR3 sequences, roughly 50% were seen once, and the ten largest hold around 7.8%. Their antigens remain unidentified. Sequencing used CD4+ T cells from blood, cultured in vitro. These receptors were collected from a human donor who had recovered from COVID-19. Both conserved end residues are part of each CDR3. D genes are given only for firm matches. Size is omitted from some rows. Given values are once, few, many or a class for expanded clones.

NA | NA | TRBJ2-5 | TRBV5-8 | 15 | TGTGCCAGCAGCTTGGGTCAGGTTCTAGAAGAGACCCAGTACTTC | CASSLGQVLEETQYF
NA | TRBD1 | TRBJ1-1 | TRBV12-3/TRBV12-4 | 15 | TGTGCCAGCAGGCGAGCAGGGGGGGTCGGCGCTGAAGCTTTCTTT | CASRRAGGVGAEAFF
NA | NA | TRBJ1-1 | TRBV27 | 13 | TGTGCCAGCGGTCTCAGGGGTACTGCTGAAGCTTTCTTT | CASGLRGTAEAFF
NA | NA | TRBJ2-3 | TRBV7-9 | 15 | TGTGCCAGCAGCTTACCCGCAGGGGTGAGAGGTACGCAGTATTTT | CASSLPAGVRGTQYF
few | NA | TRBJ1-5 | TRBV30 | 15 | TGTGCCTGGAGTGTTAGGGGGGAGGGTAGTCAGCCCCAGCATTTT | CAWSVRGEGSQPQHF
NA | TRBD2 | TRBJ2-7 | TRBV20-1 | 12 | TGCAGTGCTGTATCTCGACTAGCGGAGCAGTACTTC | CSAVSRLAEQYF
NA | NA | TRBJ2-1 | TRBV27 | 15 | TGTGCCAGCAGCCAAGCGGAGGGTGCCTACAATGAGCAGTTCTTC | CASSQAEGAYNEQFF
NA | NA | TRBJ2-7 | TRBV6-1 | 15 | TGTGCCAGCAGTCCCCCGGGGGCTGCTTCCTACGAGCAGTACTTC | CASSPPGAASYEQYF
NA | NA | TRBJ2-7 | TRBV6-1 | 15 | TGTGCCAGCAGCCTTACGGGACCCCAGATGAACGAGCAGTACTTC | CASSLTGPQMNEQYF
NA | TRBD1 | TRBJ1-1 | TRBV7-8 | 15 | TGTGCCAGCAGCCCGCGGGACAGGGGGTCTACTGAAGCTTTCTTT | CASSPRDRGSTEAFF
NA | NA | TRBJ1-2 | TRBV30 | 12 | TGTGCCTGGACCGATGCTAACTATGGCTACACCTTC | CAWTDANYGYTF
NA | NA | TRBJ2-2 | TRBV19 | 15 | TGTGCCAGTAGGAGCGCCGGGGGGAACACCGGGGAGCTGTTTTTT | CASRSAGGNTGELFF
few | NA | TRBJ1-1 | TRBV20-1 | 13 | TGCAGTGCTAGAGACAGGATGAACACTGAAGCTTTCTTT | CSARDRMNTEAFF
few | NA | TRBJ2-2 | TRBV11-2 | 15 | TGTGCCAGCAGCTTAGAGGCAGGGCGGAGGGGGGAGCTGTTTTTT | CASSLEAGRRGELFF
NA | TRBD1 | TRBJ2-7 | TRBV30 | 13 | TGTGCCTGTCAACTGGGACAGGGGCGGGAGCAGTACTTC | CACQLGQGREQYF
few | NA | TRBJ1-6 | TRBV7-2 | 15 | TGTGCCAGCAGCTTAGCGGGAGGAGATTGGTCACCCCTCCACTTT | CASSLAGGDWSPLHF
NA | NA | TRBJ2-1 | TRBV20-1 | 12 | TGCAGTGCCTTGGGACGGCTCAATGAGCAGTTCTTC | CSALGRLNEQFF
NA | NA | TRBJ1-1 | TRBV7-8 | 15 | TGTGCCAGCAGCCATACCGGGACCCGGAACACTGAAGCTTTCTTT | CASSHTGTRNTEAFF
NA | TRBD1 | TRBJ1-3 | TRBV12-3/TRBV12-4 | 14 | TGTGCCAGCAGTTTAACAGGGGAAGGAAACACCATATATTTT | CASSLTGEGNTIYF
few | NA | TRBJ2-2 | TRBV19 | 12 | TGTGCCAGTAGTATAATAGGCGGGGAGCTGTTTTTT | CASSIIGGELFF
once | TRBD1 | TRBJ1-1 | TRBV11-1 | 16 | TGTGCCAGCAGCTTAGGACAGGGGATTATGAACACTGAAGCTTTCTTT | CASSLGQGIMNTEAFF
NA | NA | TRBJ2-7 | TRBV7-8 | 11 | TGTGCCAGCAGCTTGGCCCACGAGCAGTACTTC | CASSLAHEQYF
NA | TRBD1 | TRBJ2-3 | TRBV27 | 16 | TGTGCCAGCAGTTTATCAAGGGGGCGCGCTACAGATACGCAGTATTTT | CASSLSRGRATDTQYF
NA | TRBD2 | TRBJ2-4 | TRBV19 | 16 | TGTGCCAGTAGTACTACCTCCGGGACTAGAGAGGACATTCAGTACTTC | CASSTTSGTREDIQYF
NA | TRBD2 | TRBJ2-1 | TRBV7-9 | 14 | TGTGCCAGCAGCTCCCGGGGGGGGGGCAATGAGCAGTTCTTC | CASSSRGGGNEQFF
NA | NA | TRBJ1-2 | TRBV30 | 12 | TGTGCCTGGAGGGGGGACGACTATGGCTACACCTTC | CAWRGDDYGYTF
once | NA | TRBJ2-7 | TRBV9 | 15 | TGTGCCAGCAGCCCCCACGAGGCCCCAGCCTACGAGCAGTACTTC | CASSPHEAPAYEQYF
NA | TRBD2 | TRBJ2-5 | TRBV11-2 | 17 | TGTGCCAGCAGCCCTCGACGTAGGCTAGCGGCGCGAGAGACCCAGTACTTC | CASSPRRRLAARETQYF
NA | TRBD1 | TRBJ1-1 | TRBV5-1 | 14 | TGCGCCAGCAGCTACTCGACAGGGGGCACTGAAGCTTTCTTT | CASSYSTGGTEAFF
NA | NA | TRBJ1-5 | TRBV18 | 13 | TGTGCCAGCTCACCCGGAAAGGATCAGTCCCAGCATTTT | CASSPGKDQSQHF
NA | NA | TRBJ1-2 | TRBV7-9 | 15 | TGTGCCAGCAGCTTAAGCAGACCTGATATCTATGGCTACACCTTC | CASSLSRPDIYGYTF
few | NA | TRBJ1-1 | TRBV6-1 | 13 | TGTGCCAGCAGTGAAGACAGGGACACTGAAGCTTTCTTT | CASSEDRDTEAFF
NA | TRBD2 | TRBJ2-1 | TRBV19 | 15 | TGTGCCAGTAGTCTTCCTAGCGGGAGTATGAATGAGCAGTTCTTC | CASSLPSGSMNEQFF
NA | NA | TRBJ1-6 | TRBV3-1 | 15 | TGTGCCAGCAGCCAAGGGAAGACAACATTTTCACCCCTCCACTTT | CASSQGKTTFSPLHF
few | NA | TRBJ1-6 | TRBV4-2 | 14 | TGTGCCAGCAGCCAAAAAGAGGTGAATTCACCCCTCCACTTT | CASSQKEVNSPLHF